The TCR beta chain under discussion was sequenced for a study of CD8+ T cells in alopecia areata. General study results and limits: More clonal than normal scalp was lesional scalp, particularly alopecia totalis/universalis.

RNA was isolated and reverse transcribed to cDNA, the sequencing template. Here immunoSEQ multiplex PCR was the method, and the copy in TCRdb shows in-frame clones only, minus some. The repertoire holds around 150,000 clones, about three fifths seen once, with around 0.9% in the top ten. V was cut by 1 base and J by 10 bases, with 2 bases left in between. Germline CDR1 and CDR2: SGHTA and FQGNSA. The CDR3 spans 11 residues. Treatment noted: oral pan-JAK inhibitor, 5-10 mg twice daily. Note on this clone: Its cognate antigen is unknown.

This sequence joins TRBV7-2 and TRBJ1-6; D unclear. The receptor was derived from a human donor with alopecia areata. The source material was CD4+ T cells sorted from blood, sampled at week 4, from a patient treated with tofacitinib. In DNA, the CDR3 is TGTGCCAGCAGCTTAGGATCACCCCTCCACTTT. This encodes CASSLGSPLHF.